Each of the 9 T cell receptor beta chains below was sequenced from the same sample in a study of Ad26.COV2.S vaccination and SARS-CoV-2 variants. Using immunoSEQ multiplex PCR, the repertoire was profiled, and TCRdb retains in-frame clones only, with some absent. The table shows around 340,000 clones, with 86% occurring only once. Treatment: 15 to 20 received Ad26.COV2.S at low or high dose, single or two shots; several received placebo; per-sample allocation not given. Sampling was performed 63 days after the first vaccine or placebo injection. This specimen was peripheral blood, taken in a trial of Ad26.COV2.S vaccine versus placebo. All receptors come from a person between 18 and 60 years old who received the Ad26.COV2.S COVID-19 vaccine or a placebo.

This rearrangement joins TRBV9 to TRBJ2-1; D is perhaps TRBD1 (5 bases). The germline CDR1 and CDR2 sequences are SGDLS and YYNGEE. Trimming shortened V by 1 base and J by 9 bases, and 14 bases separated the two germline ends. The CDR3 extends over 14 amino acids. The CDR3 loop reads CASSVNQGAGEQFF. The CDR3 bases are TGTGCCAGCAGCGTAAACCAAGGGGCCGGTGAGCAGTTCTTC.

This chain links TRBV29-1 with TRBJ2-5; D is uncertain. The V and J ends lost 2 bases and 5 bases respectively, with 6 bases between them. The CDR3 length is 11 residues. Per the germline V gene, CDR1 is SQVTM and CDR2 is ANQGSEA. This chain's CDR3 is CSVEKGETQYF. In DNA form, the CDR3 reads TGCAGCGTTGAAAAAGGGGAGACCCAGTACTTC.

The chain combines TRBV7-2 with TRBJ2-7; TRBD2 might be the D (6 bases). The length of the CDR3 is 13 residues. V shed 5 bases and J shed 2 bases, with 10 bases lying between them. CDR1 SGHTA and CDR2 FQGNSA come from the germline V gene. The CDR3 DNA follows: TGTGCCAGCAGCAGAGCGGGCCCCTACGAGCAGTACTTC. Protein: CASSRAGPYEQYF.

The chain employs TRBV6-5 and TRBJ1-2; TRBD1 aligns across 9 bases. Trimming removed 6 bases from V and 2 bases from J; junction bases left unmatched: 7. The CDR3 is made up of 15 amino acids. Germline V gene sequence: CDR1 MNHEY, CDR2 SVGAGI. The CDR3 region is CASSTGTGFNYGYTF. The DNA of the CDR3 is TGTGCCAGCAGCACCGGGACAGGGTTCAACTATGGCTACACCTTC.

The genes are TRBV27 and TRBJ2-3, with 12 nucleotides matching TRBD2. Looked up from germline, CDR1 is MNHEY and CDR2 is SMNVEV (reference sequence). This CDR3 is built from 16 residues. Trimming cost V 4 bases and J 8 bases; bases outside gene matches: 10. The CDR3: CASSSRTSGNRGTQYF. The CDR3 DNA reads TGTGCCAGCAGTTCTAGGACTAGCGGGAATAGGGGTACGCAGTATTTT.

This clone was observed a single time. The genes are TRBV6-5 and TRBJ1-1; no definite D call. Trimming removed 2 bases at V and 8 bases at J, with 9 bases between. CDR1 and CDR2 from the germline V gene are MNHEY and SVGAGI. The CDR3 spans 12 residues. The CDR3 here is CASSYGGREAFF. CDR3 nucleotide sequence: TGTGCCAGCAGTTACGGCGGCAGAGAAGCTTTCTTT.

CDR3 DNA sequence: TGTGCCAGCAGCTTACGGCAAGGCGCCAAAAACATTCAGTACTTC. Amino acids: CASSLRQGAKNIQYF. The rearrangement uses TRBV7-2 and TRBJ2-4; D ambiguous. CDR3 size: 15 residues. Germline V lookup: CDR1 SGHTA, CDR2 FQGNSA. Trimming took off 2 bases at V and 1 base at J, with 9 bases between the two ends.

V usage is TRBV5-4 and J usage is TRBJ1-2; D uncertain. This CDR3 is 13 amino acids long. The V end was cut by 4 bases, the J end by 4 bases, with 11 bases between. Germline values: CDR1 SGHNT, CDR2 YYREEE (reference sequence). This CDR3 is CASSHPAGYGYTF. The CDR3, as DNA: TGTGCCAGCAGCCATCCCGCGGGCTATGGCTACACCTTC.

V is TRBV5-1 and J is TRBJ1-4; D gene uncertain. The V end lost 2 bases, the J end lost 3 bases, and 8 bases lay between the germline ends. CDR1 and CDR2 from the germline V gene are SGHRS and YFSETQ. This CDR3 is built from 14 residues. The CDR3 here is CASSFGRPNEKLFF. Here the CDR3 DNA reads TGCGCCAGCAGCTTCGGCAGGCCTAATGAAAAACTGTTTTTT.